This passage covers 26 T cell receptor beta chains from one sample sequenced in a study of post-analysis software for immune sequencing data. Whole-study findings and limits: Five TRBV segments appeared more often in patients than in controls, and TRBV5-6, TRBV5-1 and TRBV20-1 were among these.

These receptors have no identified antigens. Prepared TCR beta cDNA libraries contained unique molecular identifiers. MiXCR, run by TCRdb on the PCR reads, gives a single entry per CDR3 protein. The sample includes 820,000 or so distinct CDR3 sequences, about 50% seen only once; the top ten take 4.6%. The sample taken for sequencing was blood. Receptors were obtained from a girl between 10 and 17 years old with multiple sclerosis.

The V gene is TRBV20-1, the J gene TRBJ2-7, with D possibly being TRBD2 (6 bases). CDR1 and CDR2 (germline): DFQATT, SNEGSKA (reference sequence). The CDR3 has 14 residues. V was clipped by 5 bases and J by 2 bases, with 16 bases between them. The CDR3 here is CSAGGASVTYEQYF. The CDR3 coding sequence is TGCAGTGCTGGCGGGGCTAGCGTCACCTACGAGCAGTACTTC.

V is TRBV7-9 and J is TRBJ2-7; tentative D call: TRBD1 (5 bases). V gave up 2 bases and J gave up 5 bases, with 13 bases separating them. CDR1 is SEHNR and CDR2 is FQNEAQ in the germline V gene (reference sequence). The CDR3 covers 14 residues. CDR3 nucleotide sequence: TGTGCCAGCAGCTTAATGGGGCAGGGCCACGAGCAGTACTTC. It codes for CASSLMGQGHEQYF.

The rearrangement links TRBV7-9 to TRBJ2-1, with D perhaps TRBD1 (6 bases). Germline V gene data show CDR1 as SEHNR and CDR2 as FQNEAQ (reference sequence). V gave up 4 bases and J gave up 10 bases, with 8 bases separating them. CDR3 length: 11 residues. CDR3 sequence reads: CASSSGQEQFF. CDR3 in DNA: TGTGCCAGCAGCTCCGGACAGGAGCAGTTCTTC. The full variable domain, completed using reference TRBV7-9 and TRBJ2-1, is DTGVSQNPRHKITKRGQNVTFRCDPISEHNRLYWYRQTLGQGPEFLTYFQNEAQLEKSRLLSDRFSAERPKGSFSTLEIQRTEQGDSAMYLCASSSGQEQFFGPGTRLTVL.

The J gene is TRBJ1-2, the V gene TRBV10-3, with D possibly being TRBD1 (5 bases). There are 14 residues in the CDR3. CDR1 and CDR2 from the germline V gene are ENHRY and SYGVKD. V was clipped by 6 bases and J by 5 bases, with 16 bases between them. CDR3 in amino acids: CAISAQGGAYGYTF. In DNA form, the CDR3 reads TGTGCCATCAGCGCCCAAGGAGGGGCTTATGGCTACACCTTC.

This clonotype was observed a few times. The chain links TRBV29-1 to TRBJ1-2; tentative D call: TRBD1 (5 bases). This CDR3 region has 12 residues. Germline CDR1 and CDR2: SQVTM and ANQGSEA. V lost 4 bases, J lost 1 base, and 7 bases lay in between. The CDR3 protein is CSVGGHNYGYTF. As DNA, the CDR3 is TGCAGCGTTGGAGGACATAACTATGGCTACACCTTC.

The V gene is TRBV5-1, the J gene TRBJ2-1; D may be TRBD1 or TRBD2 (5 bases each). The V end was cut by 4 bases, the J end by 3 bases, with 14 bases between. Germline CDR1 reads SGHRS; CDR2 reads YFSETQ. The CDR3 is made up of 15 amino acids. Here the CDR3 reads CASSRLWDDYNEQFF. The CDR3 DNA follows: TGCGCCAGCAGCCGGTTGTGGGACGACTACAATGAGCAGTTCTTC.

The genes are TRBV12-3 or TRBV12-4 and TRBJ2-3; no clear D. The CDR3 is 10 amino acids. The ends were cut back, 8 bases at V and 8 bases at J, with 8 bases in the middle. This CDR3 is CASALRTQYF. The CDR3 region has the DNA TGTGCCAGCGCCCTCCGTACGCAGTATTTT.

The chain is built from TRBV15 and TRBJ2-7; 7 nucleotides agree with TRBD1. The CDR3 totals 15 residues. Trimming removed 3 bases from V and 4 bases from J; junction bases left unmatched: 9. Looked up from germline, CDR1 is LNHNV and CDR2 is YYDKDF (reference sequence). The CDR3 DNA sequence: TGTGCCACCAGCAGTCGAGGGGGCAGGGGATACGAGCAGTACTTC. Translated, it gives CATSSRGGRGYEQYF.

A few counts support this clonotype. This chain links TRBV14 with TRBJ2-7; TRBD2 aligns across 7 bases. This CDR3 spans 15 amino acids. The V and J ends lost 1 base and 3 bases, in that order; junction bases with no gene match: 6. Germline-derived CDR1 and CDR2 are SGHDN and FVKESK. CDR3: CASSQALGDYYEQYF. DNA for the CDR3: TGTGCCAGCAGCCAAGCGCTCGGGGACTACTACGAGCAGTACTTC.

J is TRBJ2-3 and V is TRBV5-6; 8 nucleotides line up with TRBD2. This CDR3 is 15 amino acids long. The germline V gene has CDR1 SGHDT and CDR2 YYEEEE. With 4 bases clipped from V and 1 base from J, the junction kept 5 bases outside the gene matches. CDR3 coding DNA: TGTGCCAGCAGCCTGGGACTAGTCCGCACAGATACGCAGTATTTT. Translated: CASSLGLVRTDTQYF.

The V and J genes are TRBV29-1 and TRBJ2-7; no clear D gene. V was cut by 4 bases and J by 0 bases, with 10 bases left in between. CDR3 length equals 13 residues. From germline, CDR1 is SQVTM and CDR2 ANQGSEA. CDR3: CSVVPRSSYEQYF. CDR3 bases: TGCAGCGTTGTACCGCGAAGCTCCTACGAGCAGTACTTC.

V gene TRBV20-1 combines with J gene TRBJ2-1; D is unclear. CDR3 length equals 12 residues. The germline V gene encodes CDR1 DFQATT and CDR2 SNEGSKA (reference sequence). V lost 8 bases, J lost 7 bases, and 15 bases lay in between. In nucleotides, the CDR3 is TGCAGTCCCCTTAATGGCCTAAATGAGCAGTTCTTC. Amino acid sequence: CSPLNGLNEQFF.

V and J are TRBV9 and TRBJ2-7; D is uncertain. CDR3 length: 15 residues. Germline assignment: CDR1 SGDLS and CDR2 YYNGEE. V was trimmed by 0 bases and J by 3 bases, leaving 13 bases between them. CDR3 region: CASSVGHGPDYEQYF. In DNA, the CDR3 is TGTGCCAGCAGCGTAGGGCATGGGCCTGACTACGAGCAGTACTTC.

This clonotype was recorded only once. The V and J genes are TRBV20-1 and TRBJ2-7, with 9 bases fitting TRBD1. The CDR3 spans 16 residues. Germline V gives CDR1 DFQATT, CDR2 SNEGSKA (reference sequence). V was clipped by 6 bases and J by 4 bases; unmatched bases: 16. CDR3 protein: CSASGTGFFRRYEQYF. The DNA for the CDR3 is TGCAGTGCCTCCGGGACAGGGTTTTTTCGTAGGTACGAGCAGTACTTC.

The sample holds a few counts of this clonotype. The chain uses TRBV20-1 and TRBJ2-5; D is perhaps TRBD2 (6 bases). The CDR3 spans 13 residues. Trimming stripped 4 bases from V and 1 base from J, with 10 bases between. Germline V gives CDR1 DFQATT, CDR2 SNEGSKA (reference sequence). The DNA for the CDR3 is TGCAGTGCTATAGGCGGGACCCAAGAGACCCAGTACTTC. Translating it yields CSAIGGTQETQYF.

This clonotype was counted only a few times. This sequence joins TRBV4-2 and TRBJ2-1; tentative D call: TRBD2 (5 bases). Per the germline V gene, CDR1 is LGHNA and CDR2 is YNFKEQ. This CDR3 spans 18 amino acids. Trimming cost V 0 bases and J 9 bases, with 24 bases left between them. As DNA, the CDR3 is TGTGCCAGCAGCCAAGATCAGGTCCAGGTGAGAGGGTTTGGTGAGCAGTTCTTC. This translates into CASSQDQVQVRGFGEQFF.

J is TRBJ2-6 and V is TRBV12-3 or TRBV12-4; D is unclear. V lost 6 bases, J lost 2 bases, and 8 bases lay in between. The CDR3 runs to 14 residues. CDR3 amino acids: CASRSLAGANVLTF. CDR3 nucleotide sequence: TGTGCCAGCAGGTCGTTAGCTGGGGCCAACGTCCTGACTTTC.

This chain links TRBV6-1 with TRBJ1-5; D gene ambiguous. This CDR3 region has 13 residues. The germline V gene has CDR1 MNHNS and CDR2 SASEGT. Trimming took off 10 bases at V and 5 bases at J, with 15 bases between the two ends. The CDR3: CAICGSIYQPQHF. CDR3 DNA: TGTGCCATCTGTGGGAGCATTTATCAGCCCCAGCATTTT.

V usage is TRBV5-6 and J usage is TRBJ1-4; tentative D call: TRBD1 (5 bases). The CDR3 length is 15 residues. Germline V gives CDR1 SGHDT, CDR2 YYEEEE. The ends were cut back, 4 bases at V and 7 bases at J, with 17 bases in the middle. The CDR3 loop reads CASSPARGAGEKLFF. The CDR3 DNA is TGTGCCAGCAGCCCGGCGCGGGGCGCGGGTGAAAAACTGTTTTTT.

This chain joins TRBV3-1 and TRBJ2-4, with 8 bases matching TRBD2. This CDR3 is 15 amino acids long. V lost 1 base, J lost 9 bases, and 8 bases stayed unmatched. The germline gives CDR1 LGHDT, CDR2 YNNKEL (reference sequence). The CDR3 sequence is CASSQANGGASIQYF. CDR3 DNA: TGTGCCAGCAGCCAAGCGAACGGGGGGGCCTCCATTCAGTACTTC.

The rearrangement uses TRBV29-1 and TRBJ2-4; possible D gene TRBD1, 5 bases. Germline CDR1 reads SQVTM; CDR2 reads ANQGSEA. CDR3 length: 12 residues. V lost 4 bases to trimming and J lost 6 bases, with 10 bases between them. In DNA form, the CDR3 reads TGCAGCGTTGTATATCAGGGAAACATTCAGTACTTC. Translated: CSVVYQGNIQYF.

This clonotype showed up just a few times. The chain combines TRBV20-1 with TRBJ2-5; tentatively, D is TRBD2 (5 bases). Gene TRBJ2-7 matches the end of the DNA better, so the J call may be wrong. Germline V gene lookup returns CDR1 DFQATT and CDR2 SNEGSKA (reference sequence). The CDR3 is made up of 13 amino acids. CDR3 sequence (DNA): TGCAGTGCTAGAGATGGGAGTCTCTACGAGCAGTACTTC. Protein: CSARDGSLYEQYF.

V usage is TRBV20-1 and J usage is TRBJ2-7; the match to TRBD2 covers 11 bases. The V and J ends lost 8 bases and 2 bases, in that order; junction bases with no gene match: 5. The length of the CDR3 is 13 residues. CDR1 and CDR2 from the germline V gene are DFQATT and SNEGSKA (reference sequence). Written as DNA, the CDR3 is TGCAGTATCAATAGCGGGAGGGCCTACGAGCAGTACTTC. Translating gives CSINSGRAYEQYF.

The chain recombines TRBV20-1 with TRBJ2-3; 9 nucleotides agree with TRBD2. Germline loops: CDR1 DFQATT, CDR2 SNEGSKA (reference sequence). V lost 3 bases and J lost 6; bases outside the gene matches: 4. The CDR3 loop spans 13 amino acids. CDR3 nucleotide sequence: TGCAGTGCTAGCCTAGCGGGATCGGATACGCAGTATTTT. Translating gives CSASLAGSDTQYF.

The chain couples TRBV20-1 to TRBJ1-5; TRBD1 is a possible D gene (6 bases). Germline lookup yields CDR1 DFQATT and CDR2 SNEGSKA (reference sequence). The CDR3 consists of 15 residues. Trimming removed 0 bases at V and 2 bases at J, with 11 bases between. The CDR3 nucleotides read TGCAGTGCTAGAGAGGGGGCCGGTGGCAATCAGCCCCAGCATTTT. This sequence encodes CSAREGAGGNQPQHF.

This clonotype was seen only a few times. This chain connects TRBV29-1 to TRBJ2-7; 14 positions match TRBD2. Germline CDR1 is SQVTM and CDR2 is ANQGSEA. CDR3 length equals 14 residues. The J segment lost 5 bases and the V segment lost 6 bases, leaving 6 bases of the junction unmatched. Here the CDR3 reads CSVRGTSGSHEQYF. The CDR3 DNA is TGCAGCGTGAGAGGGACTAGCGGGAGTCACGAGCAGTACTTC.